The entry below gives a single T cell receptor (beta chain) sequence along with its context. Its antigen is as yet unknown. The germline CDR1 and CDR2 sequences are LNHDA and SQIVND (reference sequence). Losses at the gene ends were 3 bases for V and 6 bases for J; bases not matched to a gene: 5. This CDR3 has 14 residues. This sample was included in a study of glioma-infiltrating T cells after dendritic cell vaccination. Regarding the study as a whole: Only a small number of patients had complete blood and tumor samples.

The table came from immunoSEQ multiplex PCR; TCRdb's copy has only in-frame clones and leaves some out. The sample records roughly 85,000 clones, about 85% being singletons. Time point meaning: after dendritic cell vaccination, including at tumor progression/relapse. PBMC were collected before vaccination, two weeks after the third vaccination, and at progression. The chain carries TRBV19 and TRBJ1-1, with 9 bases lining up with TRBD1. The receptor's source is a human donor with glioblastoma. The sample in question was blood, obtained after dendritic cell vaccination. The CDR3 protein is CASSMGQGPPEAFF. Written as DNA, the CDR3 is TGTGCCAGTAGTATGGGACAGGGACCTCCTGAAGCTTTCTTT.